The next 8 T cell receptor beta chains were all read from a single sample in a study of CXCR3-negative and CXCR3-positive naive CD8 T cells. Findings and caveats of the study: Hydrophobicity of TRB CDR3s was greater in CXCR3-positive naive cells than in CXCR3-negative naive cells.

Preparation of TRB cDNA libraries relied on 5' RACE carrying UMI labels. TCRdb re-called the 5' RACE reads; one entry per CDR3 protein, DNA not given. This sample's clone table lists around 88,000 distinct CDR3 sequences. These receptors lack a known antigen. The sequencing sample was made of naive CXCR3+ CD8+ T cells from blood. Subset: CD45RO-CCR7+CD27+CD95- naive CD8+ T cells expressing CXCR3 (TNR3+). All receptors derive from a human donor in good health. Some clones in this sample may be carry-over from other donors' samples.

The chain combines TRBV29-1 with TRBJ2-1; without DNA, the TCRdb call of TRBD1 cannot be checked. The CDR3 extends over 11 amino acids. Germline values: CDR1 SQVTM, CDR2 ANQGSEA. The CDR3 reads CSARPYNEQFF.

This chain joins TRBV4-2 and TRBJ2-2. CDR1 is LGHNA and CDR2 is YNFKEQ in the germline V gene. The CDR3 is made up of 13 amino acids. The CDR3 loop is CASSQGHAGELFF.

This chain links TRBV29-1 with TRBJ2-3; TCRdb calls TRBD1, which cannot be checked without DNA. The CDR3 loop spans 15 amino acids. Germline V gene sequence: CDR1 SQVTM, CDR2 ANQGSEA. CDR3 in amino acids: CSVEGVVFGTDTQYF.

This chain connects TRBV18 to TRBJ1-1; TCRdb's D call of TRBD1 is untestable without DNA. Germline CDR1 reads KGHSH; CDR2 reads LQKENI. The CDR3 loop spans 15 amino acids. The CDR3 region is CASSPPGTGGPEAFF.

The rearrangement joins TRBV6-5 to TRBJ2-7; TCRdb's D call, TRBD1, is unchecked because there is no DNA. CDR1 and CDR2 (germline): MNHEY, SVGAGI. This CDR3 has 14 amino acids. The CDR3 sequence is CASSVTGGAYEQYF.

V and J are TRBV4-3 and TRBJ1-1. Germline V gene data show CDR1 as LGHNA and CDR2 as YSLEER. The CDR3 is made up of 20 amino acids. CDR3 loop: CASSQDLGQGWVAMVTEAFF.

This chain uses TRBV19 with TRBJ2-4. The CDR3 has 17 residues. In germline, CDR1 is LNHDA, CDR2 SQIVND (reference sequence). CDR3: CASSIGRAVGAKNIQYF. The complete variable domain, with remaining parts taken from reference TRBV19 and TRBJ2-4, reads DGGITQSPKYLFRKEGQNVTLSCEQNLNHDAMYWYRQDPGQGLRLIYYSQIVNDFQKGDIAEGYSVSREKKESFPLTVTSAQKNPTAFYLCASSIGRAVGAKNIQYFGAGTRLSVL.

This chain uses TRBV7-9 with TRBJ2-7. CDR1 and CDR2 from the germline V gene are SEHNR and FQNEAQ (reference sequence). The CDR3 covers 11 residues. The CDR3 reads CASSDNLGAYF.